This entry describes one T cell receptor beta chain. The sample originates from a study of blood T cell repertoires in COVID-19. Deletions cut 2 bases from V and 9 bases from J, with 8 bases between. This CDR3 spans 13 amino acids. CDR1 and CDR2 (germline): SGHTA, FQGTGA. Here immunoSEQ multiplex PCR was the method, and the copy in TCRdb shows in-frame clones only, minus some. The table shows 150,000 to 200,000 clones, with approximately 80% occurring only once. The material sequenced was peripheral blood. The receptor was derived from a human donor with acute or convalescent COVID-19. The donor label of this sample is uncertain. This chain joins TRBV7-3 and TRBJ1-6, with unresolved D. The DNA of the CDR3 is TGTGCCAGCAGCTTAGCGCTTGCTTCACCCCTCCACTTT. Amino acid sequence: CASSLALASPLHF. Full variable domain (outside the CDR3, taken from reference TRBV7-3 and TRBJ1-6): GAGVSQTPSNKVTEKGKYVELRCDPISGHTALYWYRQSLGQGPEFLIYFQGTGAADDSGLPNDRFFAVRPEGSVSTLKIQRTERGDSAVYLCASSLALASPLHFGNGTRLTVT.